This TCR beta chain was captured in a study of T cells in Graves' hyperthyroidism and ophthalmopathy. Whole-study findings and limits: Ophthalmopathy was told apart from stable hyperthyroidism by a 13 V-J model.

Germline assignment: CDR1 DFQATT and CDR2 SNEGSKA (reference sequence). Between the trimmed V and J ends, which lost 0 bases and 1 base, there was a span of 12 bases. The CDR3 spans 15 residues. Amplified regions were TCR beta CDR3 sequences from RNA transcripts. In the first-round RT-PCR of the TCR CDR3, the HTBI primer set was used. TCRdb re-analysed the multiplex PCR reads in MiXCR, keeping a single row per CDR3 protein. This table holds about 530,000 distinct CDR3 sequences, 15% to 20% found once. This clonotype showed up many times. Antigen specificity is unknown. Ophthalmopathy patients had Clinical Activity Score at least 3, NOSPECS grade at least 4, duration under 3 months.

Sequenced input: blood. The TCR was taken from a young woman with Graves' ophthalmopathy. V is TRBV20-1 and J is TRBJ1-1, with D uncertain. The CDR3 sequence: CSAREVGFPNTEAFF. CDR3 bases: TGCAGTGCTAGAGAGGTTGGGTTCCCGAACACTGAAGCTTTCTTT.